The next 3 T cell receptor beta chains were all read from a single sample in a study of shared clonotypes between healthy human individuals (dated by TCRdb to 2020 to 2021). The library relied on the immunoSEQ multiplex PCR assay. TCRdb provides this immuneACCESS table in a form limited to in-frame rearrangements. Some clones are lacking; in checked studies, under half of them reflect an unresolved V gene, and why the rest are absent is not known. The sample records 1.5 million to 2.5 million clones, around 96% of which are singletons. The biggest ten clones account for 1.2% of the sample. CD8 naive samples were obtained by positive selection for CCR7 among CD45RO-negative cells, yielding a CD45RA+CCR7+ population from which TemRA cells were excluded. Source material: naive CD8+ T cells sorted from blood. Reading the label with the study, this specimen's cell subset or site is: CD45RA+CCR7+. Every receptor here comes from a man younger than 35 in good health.

A note on this clone: Other DNA sequences in this specimen translate into the identical CDR3. DNA of the CDR3: TGTGCCAGCAGTTCTCTAGCGGGGGGGCCCAATGAGCAGTTCTTC. Encoded protein: CASSSLAGGPNEQFF. The J gene is TRBJ2-1, the V gene TRBV27, with 12 nucleotides matching TRBD2. With V trimmed by 4 bases and J by 6 bases, 4 bases remained unmatched. From germline, CDR1 is MNHEY and CDR2 SMNVEV (reference sequence). CDR3 length: 15 residues.

V gene TRBV4-3 combines with J gene TRBJ2-1; possible D gene TRBD1, 6 bases. The CDR3 totals 16 residues. The germline CDR1 and CDR2 sequences are LGHNA and YSLEER. Trimming took 0 bases from V and 8 from J, leaving 17 bases between them. The CDR3: CASSQDPLGGEDEQFF. The CDR3 DNA reads TGCGCCAGCAGCCAAGATCCGTTAGGGGGAGAGGATGAGCAGTTCTTC.

V usage is TRBV27 and J usage is TRBJ2-7; D might be TRBD2 (6 bases). The CDR3 runs to 15 residues. Trimming shortened V by 5 bases and J by 2 bases, and 16 bases separated the two germline ends. Germline CDR1 reads MNHEY; CDR2 reads SMNVEV (reference sequence). Here the CDR3 reads CASSRESSVAYEQYF. The DNA of the CDR3 is TGTGCCAGCAGTAGGGAGTCTAGCGTTGCCTACGAGCAGTACTTC.